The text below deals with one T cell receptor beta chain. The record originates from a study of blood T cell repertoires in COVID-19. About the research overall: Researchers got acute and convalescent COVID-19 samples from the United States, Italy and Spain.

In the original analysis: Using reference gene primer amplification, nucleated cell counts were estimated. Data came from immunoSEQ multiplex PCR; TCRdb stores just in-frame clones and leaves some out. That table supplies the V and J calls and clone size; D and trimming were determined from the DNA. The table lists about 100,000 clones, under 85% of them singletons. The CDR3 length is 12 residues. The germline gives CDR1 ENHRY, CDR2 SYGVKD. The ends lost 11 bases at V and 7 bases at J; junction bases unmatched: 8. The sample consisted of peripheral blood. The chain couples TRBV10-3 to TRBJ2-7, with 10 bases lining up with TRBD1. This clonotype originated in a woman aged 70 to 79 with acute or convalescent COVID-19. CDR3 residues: CAVRQGASEQYF. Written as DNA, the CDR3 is TGTGCCGTCCGACAGGGGGCGAGTGAGCAGTACTTC.